These T cell receptor beta chains were read from a single sample in a study of blood T cell repertoires in COVID-19. Repertoires were generated with immunoSEQ multiplex PCR, while TCRdb's copy carries only in-frame clones and drops some. The profile shows about 190,000 clones, over 80% of them singletons. What was sequenced was PBMCs or T cells enriched from blood (not recorded which). Receptors originate from a woman aged 30 to 39 who had been exposed to COVID-19. Both conserved end residues are part of each CDR3. D genes are given only for firm matches. Not every row has a clone size; where given, it reads once, few, many or a size class.

TRBV6-5,TRBJ1-1,.,.,TGTGCCAGCAGGACAGGTACTGAAGCTTTCTTT,CASRTGTEAFF
TRBV5-1,TRBJ2-5,TRBD2,few,TGCGCCAGCAGCTTGGGTTTGGGTAGCGGGACGCAAGAGACCCAGTACTTC,CASSLGLGSGTQETQYF
TRBV11-2,TRBJ2-3,TRBD2,.,TGTGCCAGCAGCTTAGGGACCATAGCGGGGGGGCCCACAGATACGCAGTATTTT,CASSLGTIAGGPTDTQYF
TRBV14,TRBJ1-2,TRBD1,.,TGTGCCAGCAGCCAAGTAACGTCGGTGGGGAACAGGGGTGGCTACACCTTC,CASSQVTSVGNRGGYTF
TRBV7-2,TRBJ1-2,.,.,TGTGCCAGCAGCTCCGCTCGGGGAAAGGGTGGCTACACCTTC,CASSSARGKGGYTF
TRBV9,TRBJ2-3,TRBD2,.,TGTGCCAGCAGCGCCCGAATAGCGGGGACCTATTGGACAGATACGCAGTATTTT,CASSARIAGTYWTDTQYF
TRBV14,TRBJ2-3,.,.,TGTGCCAGCAGCCGCGGGGTGAAGTCGGTAACTGATACGCAGTATTTT,CASSRGVKSVTDTQYF
TRBV19,TRBJ1-1,.,.,TGTGCCAGTAGTCTCCTCTTTTACACTGAAGCTTTCTTT,CASSLLFYTEAFF
TRBV6-2/TRBV6-3,TRBJ1-1,.,.,TGTGCCAGCAGTTACCAGGGTTTTGAAGCTTTCTTT,CASSYQGFEAFF
TRBV2,TRBJ2-2,.,.,TGTGCCAGCAGTCCATGGCCCCCGGGGACCGGGGAGCTGTTTTTT,CASSPWPPGTGELFF
TRBV10-3,TRBJ1-4,.,.,TGTGCCATCGGTGCAGGATTTAATGAAAAACTGTTTTTT,CAIGAGFNEKLFF
TRBV7-9,TRBJ2-3,.,.,TGTGCCAGCAGCGCAACTTCCCCCTCGGATACGCAGTATTTT,CASSATSPSDTQYF
TRBV6-5,TRBJ2-5,.,.,TGTGCCAGCAGGGAGGGTGGTGTTCAAGAGACCCAGTACTTC,CASREGGVQETQYF
TRBV4-1,TRBJ2-7,TRBD2,.,TGCGCCAGCAGCCAAGGGGGAGGGATTCTCTACGAGCAGTACTTC,CASSQGGGILYEQYF
TRBV3-1/TRBV3-2,TRBJ2-5,TRBD2,.,TGTGCCAGCAGCCAAGGAGGGACTAGCGGGGGGTGGCAAGAGACCCAGTACTTC,CASSQGGTSGGWQETQYF
TRBV7-9,TRBJ2-1,.,.,TGTGCCAGCAGCTGGCAGGATTACAATGAGCAGTTCTTC,CASSWQDYNEQFF
TRBV5-5,TRBJ1-2,.,.,TGTGCCAGCAGCTTGGAAGGGGACTATGGCTACACCTTC,CASSLEGDYGYTF
TRBV4-3,TRBJ2-3,TRBD2,few,TGCGCCAGCAGCCAAGATAGCGGGGGGGCCGGGTCAGATACGCAGTATTTT,CASSQDSGGAGSDTQYF
TRBV6-2/TRBV6-3,TRBJ1-1,.,.,TGTGCCAGCAGTTACTCGGTTAGCAGGGCTGAAGCTTTCTTT,CASSYSVSRAEAFF
TRBV7-2,TRBJ2-2,TRBD2,.,TGTGCCAGCAGCCCTAGAGCGGGGGTGTACACCGGGGAGCTGTTTTTT,CASSPRAGVYTGELFF
TRBV4-2,TRBJ1-1,.,many,TGTGCCAGCAGCTCCGGGGAGGTTGGGAACACTGAAGCTTTCTTT,CASSSGEVGNTEAFF
TRBV7-8,TRBJ1-6,.,.,TGTGCCAGCAGCCGCGCGACAGTCTATAATTCACCCCTCCACTTT,CASSRATVYNSPLHF
TRBV27,TRBJ2-3,.,.,TGTGCCAGCAGTTCCCAAAGCTCAGATACGCAGTATTTT,CASSSQSSDTQYF
TRBV24-1,TRBJ2-2,TRBD2,.,TGTGCCACCAGTGACACCGGGACTAGTATGCCCGGGGAGCTGTTTTTT,CATSDTGTSMPGELFF
TRBV12-5,TRBJ1-5,TRBD1,.,TGTGCTAGTGGTTTGCTAAGGGGACAGAGCGATCAGCCCCAGCATTTT,CASGLLRGQSDQPQHF
TRBV5-4,TRBJ1-3,.,.,TGTGCCAGCAGCTTCGGTCCTAGCTCTGGAAACACCATATATTTT,CASSFGPSSGNTIYF
TRBV2,TRBJ2-5,.,.,TGTGCCAGCAGTGATGGAGGGGGGGTGGAGACCCAGTACTTC,CASSDGGGVETQYF